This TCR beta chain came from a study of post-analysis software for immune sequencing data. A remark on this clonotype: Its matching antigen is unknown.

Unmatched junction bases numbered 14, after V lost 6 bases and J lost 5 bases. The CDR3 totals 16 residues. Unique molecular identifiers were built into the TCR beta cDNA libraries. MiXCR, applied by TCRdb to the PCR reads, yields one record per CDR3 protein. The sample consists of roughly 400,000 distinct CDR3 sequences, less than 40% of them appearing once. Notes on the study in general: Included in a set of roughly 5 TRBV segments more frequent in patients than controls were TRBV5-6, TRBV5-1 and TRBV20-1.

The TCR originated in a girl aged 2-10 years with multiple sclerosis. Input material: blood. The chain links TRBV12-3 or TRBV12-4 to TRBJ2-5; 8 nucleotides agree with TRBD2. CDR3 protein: CASSSTREGNSETQYF. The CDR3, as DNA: TGTGCCAGCAGCTCAACTCGGGAGGGTAATTCGGAGACCCAGTACTTC.